This T cell receptor beta chain was sequenced in a study of blood T cell repertoires in COVID-19. In the study overall: Both acute and convalescent COVID-19 samples were obtained from the United States, Italy and Spain. Sample material is recorded as cDNA or gDNA derived from T cells, B-cell-depleted T cells, or PBMCs.

Per the original methods: How many nucleated cells were present was estimated from reference gene primer amplification. TCRdb keeps only in-frame clones here, not all; method: immunoSEQ multiplex PCR. That table gives V, J and clone size, and the DNA gave D and trimming. The sample holds approximately 150,000 clones, roughly 80% seen once. Each participant's cohort was designated according to participant-reported clinical history. CDR3 length: 16 amino acids. The V and J ends lost 6 bases and 2 bases respectively, with 17 bases between them. Germline V lookup: CDR1 LNHDA, CDR2 SQIVND (reference sequence).

The chain combines TRBV19 with TRBJ1-5, with a tentative D call TRBD1 (5 bases). Sequenced material: PBMCs or T cells enriched from blood (not recorded which). The sequence was collected from a woman aged 40-49 years with acute COVID-19. Written as DNA, the CDR3 is TGTGCCAGTAGACAGCCGACAGTGGATGGCAATCAGCCCCAGCATTTT. It is translated as CASRQPTVDGNQPQHF.